This record concerns one T cell receptor (beta chain) sequence. The record originates from a study of identical twins. CDR3 size: 11 residues. CDR1 and CDR2 (germline): MNHEY, SVGEGT. Via MiXCR, TCRdb re-called the 5' RACE reads, giving one row per CDR3 protein. The table includes 1.5 million to 2 million distinct CDR3 sequences, about 31% detected once. The source of this sequence is a newborn girl in good health. The rearrangement links TRBV6-2 or TRBV6-3 to TRBJ2-5, with D unclear. The end of the DNA aligns better with TRBJ2-7, so the J call may be wrong. What was sequenced was cord blood. The CDR3 nucleotides read TGTGCCAGCGGAACGTATGGCGAGCAGTACTTC. Translated: CASGTYGEQYF.